This T cell receptor (beta chain) was sequenced for a study of T cells in women clearing cervical HPV infection. Study-wide points: It is unknown whether associations predate infection; no effector/memory or HPV-specific sorting. Cases carried less TRBV6-7 than controls: 0.11% versus 0.16%.

Turning to this clone: Its antigen is as yet unknown. With the read ending 3 residues before the CDR3 end, the germline J gene is used to fill in that end.

Prevalent HPV16 infections were excluded; only incident single HPV16 infections included. Genomic DNA, averaging roughly 1,200 ng per sample, yielded TCR beta CDR3 via immunoSEQ. Some clones are missing from TCRdb's copy, which holds only in-frame ones; the method was immunoSEQ multiplex PCR. The sample table includes some 23,000 clones. CDR1 and CDR2 from the germline V gene are MDHEN and SYDVKM. This CDR3 has 15 amino acids. Trimming cost V 1 base and J 5 bases; bases outside gene matches: 4. This chain uses TRBV28 with TRBJ2-1; 8 bases line up with TRBD1. Sequencing input: blood buffy coat. This sequence was found in a woman between 18 and 69 years old with a cervical HPV16 infection that either progressed to CIN3+ or cleared (not recorded which). The CDR3 region is CASSLSGTGDNEQFF. The part of the CDR3 DNA that was read is TGTGCCAGCAGTTTATCGGGGACAGGTGACAATGAG. The full variable domain, its missing parts supplied by reference TRBV28 and TRBJ2-1, is DVKVTQSSRYLVKRTGEKVFLECVQDMDHENMFWYRQDPGLGLRLIYFSYDVKMKEKGDIPEGYSVSREKKERFSLILESASTNQTSMYLCASSLSGTGDNEQFFGPGTRLTVL.